This TCR beta chain was profiled in a study of T cells in localized non-small cell lung cancer. The repertoire was sequenced with immunoSEQ multiplex PCR; TCRdb's copy has only in-frame clones and lacks some. The data show approximately 31,000 clones, roughly 90% seen once. CDR1 and CDR2 (germline): SEHNR, FQNEAQ (reference sequence). The CDR3 is 12 residues long. Trimming took off 2 bases at V and 6 bases at J, with 8 bases between the two ends. Points from the study as a whole: Tumor samples were not multi-region, leaving intratumor heterogeneity unexcluded.

A note on this clone: Its antigen is still unknown.

The TCR sequence derives from a man aged 40 to 70 with stage III lung adenocarcinoma. This rearrangement joins TRBV7-9 to TRBJ2-7, with D tentatively TRBD1 (6 bases). Sequenced material: peripheral blood mononuclear cells, taken before any cancer treatment. The chain's CDR3 is CASSLRGSEQYF. Here the CDR3 DNA reads TGTGCCAGCAGCTTAAGGGGGTCCGAGCAGTACTTC.